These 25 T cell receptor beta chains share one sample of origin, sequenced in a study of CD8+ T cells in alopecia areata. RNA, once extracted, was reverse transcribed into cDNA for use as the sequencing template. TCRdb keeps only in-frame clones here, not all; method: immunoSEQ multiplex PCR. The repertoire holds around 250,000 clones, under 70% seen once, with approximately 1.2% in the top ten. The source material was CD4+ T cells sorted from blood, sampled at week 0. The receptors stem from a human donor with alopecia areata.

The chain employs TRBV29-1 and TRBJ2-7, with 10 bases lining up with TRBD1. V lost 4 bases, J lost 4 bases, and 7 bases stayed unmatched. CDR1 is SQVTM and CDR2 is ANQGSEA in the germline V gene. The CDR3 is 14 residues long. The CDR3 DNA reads TGCAGCGTTGCCGGGACAGGGGTCCCTTACGAGCAGTACTTC. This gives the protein CSVAGTGVPYEQYF.

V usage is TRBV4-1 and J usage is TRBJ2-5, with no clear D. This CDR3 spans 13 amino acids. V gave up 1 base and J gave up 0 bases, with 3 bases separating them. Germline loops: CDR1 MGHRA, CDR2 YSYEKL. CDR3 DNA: TGCGCCAGCAGCCAAGGATACCAAGAGACCCAGTACTTC. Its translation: CASSQGYQETQYF.

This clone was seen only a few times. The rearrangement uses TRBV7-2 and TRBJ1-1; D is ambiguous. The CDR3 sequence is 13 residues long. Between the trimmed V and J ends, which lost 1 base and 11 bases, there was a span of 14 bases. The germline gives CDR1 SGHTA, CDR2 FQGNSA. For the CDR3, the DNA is TGTGCCAGCAGCTTAGAACCCCCCGCAACGGCTTTCTTT. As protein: CASSLEPPATAFF.

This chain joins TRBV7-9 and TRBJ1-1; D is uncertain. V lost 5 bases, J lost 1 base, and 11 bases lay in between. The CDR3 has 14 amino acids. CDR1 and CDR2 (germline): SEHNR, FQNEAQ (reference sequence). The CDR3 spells CASSREVGNTEAFF. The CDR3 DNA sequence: TGTGCCAGCAGCCGGGAGGTTGGGAACACTGAAGCTTTCTTT.

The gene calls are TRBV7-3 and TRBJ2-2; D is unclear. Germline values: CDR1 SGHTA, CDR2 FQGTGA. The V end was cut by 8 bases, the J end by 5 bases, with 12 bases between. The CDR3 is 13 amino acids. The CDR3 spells CASSPRRTGELFF. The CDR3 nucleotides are TGTGCCAGCTCCCCCCGACGAACCGGGGAGCTGTTTTTT.

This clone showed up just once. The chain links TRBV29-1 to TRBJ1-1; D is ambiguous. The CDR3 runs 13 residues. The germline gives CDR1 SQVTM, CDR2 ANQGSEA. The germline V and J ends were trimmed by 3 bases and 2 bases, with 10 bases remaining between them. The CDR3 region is CSVETHINTEAFF. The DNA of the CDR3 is TGCAGCGTTGAGACACACATCAACACTGAAGCTTTCTTT.

Written as DNA, the CDR3 is TGTGCCAGCAGTGGAACCTCTGGGGCCAACGTCCTGACTTTC. It specifies CASSGTSGANVLTF. The V gene is TRBV2, the J gene TRBJ2-6, with D uncertain. The CDR3 loop spans 14 amino acids. V was cut by 4 bases and J by 0 bases, with 4 bases left in between. Germline V gene sequence: CDR1 SNHLY, CDR2 FYNNEI.

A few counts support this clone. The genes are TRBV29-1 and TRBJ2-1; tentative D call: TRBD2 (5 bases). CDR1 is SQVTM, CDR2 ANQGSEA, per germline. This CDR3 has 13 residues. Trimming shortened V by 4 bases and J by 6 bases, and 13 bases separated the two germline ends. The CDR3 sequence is CSVGTRRGNEQFF. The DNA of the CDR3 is TGCAGCGTTGGTACCCGCCGGGGCAATGAGCAGTTCTTC.

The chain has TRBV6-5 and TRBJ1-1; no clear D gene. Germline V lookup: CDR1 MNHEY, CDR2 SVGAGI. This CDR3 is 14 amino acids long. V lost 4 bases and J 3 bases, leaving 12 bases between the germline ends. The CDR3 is CASSSRGRYTEAFF. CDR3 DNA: TGTGCCAGCAGTTCTCGGGGTCGTTACACTGAAGCTTTCTTT.

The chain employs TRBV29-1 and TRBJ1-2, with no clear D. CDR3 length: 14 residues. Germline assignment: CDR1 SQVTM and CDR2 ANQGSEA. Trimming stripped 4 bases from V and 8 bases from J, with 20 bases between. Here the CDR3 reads CSVGKGPIGEGYTF. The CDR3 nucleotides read TGCAGCGTTGGAAAGGGCCCCATTGGGGAGGGCTACACCTTC.

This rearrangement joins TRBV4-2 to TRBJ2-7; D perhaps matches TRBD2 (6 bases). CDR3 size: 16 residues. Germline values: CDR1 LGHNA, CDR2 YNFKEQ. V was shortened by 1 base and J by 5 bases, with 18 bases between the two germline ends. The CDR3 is CASSQVGGDERHEQYF. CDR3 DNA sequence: TGTGCCAGCAGCCAAGTGGGGGGAGATGAGCGCCACGAGCAGTACTTC.

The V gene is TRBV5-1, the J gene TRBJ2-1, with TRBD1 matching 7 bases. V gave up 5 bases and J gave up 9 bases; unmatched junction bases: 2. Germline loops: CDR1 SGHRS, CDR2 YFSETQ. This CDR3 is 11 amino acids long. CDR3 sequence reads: CASRRGPEQFF. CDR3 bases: TGCGCCAGCAGGAGGGGGCCTGAGCAGTTCTTC.

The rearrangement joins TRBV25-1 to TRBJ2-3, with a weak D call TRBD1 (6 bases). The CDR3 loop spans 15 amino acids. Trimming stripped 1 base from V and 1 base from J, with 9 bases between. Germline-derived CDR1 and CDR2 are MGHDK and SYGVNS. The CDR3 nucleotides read TGTGCCAGCAGTGAATTCAGGGGTGGCACAGATACGCAGTATTTT. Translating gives CASSEFRGGTDTQYF.

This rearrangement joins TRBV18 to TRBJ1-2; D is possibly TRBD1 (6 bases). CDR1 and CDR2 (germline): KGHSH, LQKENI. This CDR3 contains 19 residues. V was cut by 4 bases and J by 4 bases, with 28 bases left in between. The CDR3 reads CASSLRRQGNLVGPYGYTF. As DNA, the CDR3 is TGTGCCAGCTCACTCCGCCGGCAGGGGAATCTTGTGGGGCCCTATGGCTACACCTTC. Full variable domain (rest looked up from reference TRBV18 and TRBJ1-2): NAGVMQNPRHLVRRRGQEARLRCSPMKGHSHVYWYRQLPEEGLKFMVYLQKENIIDESGMPKERFSAEFPKEGPSILRIQQVVRGDSAAYFCASSLRRQGNLVGPYGYTFGSGTRLTVV.

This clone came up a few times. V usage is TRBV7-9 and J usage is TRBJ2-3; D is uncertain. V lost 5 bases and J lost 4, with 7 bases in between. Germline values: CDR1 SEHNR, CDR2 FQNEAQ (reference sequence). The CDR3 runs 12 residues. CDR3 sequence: CASSLQSDTQYF. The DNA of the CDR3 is TGTGCCAGCAGCCTGCAGTCAGATACGCAGTATTTT. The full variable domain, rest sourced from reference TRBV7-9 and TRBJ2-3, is DTGVSQNPRHKITKRGQNVTFRCDPISEHNRLYWYRQTLGQGPEFLTYFQNEAQLEKSRLLSDRFSAERPKGSFSTLEIQRTEQGDSAMYLCASSLQSDTQYFGPGTRLTVL.

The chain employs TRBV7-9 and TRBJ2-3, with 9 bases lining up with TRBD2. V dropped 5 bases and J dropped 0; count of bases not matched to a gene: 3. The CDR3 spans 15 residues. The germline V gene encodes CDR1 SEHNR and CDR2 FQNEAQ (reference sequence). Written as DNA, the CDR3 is TGTGCCAGCAGCCTTAGCGGGAGCAGCACAGATACGCAGTATTTT. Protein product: CASSLSGSSTDTQYF.

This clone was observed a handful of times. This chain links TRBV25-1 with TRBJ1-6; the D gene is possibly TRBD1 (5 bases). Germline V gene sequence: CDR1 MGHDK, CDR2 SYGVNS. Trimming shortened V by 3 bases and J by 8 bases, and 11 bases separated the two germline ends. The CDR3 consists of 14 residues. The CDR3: CASSEAGTYSPLHF. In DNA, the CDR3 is TGTGCCAGCAGTGAGGCCGGGACCTATTCACCCCTCCACTTT. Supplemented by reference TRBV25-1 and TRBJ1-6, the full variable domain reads EADIYQTPRYLVIGTGKKITLECSQTMGHDKMYWYQQDPGMELHLIHYSYGVNSTEKGDLSSESTVSRIRTEHFPLTLESARPSHTSQYLCASSEAGTYSPLHFGNGTRLTVT.

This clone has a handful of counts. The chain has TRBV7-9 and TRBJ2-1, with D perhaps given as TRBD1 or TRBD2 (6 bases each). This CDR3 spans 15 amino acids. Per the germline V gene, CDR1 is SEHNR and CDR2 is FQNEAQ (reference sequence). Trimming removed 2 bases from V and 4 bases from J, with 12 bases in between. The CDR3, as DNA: TGTGCCAGCAGCTTACTCCGGGGGCGATACAATGAGCAGTTCTTC. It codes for CASSLLRGRYNEQFF.

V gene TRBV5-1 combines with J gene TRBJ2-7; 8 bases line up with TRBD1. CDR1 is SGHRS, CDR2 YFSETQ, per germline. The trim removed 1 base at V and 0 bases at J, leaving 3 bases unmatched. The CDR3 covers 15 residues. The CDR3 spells CASSLWTGLSYEQYF. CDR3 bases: TGCGCCAGCAGCTTGTGGACAGGGCTCTCCTACGAGCAGTACTTC.

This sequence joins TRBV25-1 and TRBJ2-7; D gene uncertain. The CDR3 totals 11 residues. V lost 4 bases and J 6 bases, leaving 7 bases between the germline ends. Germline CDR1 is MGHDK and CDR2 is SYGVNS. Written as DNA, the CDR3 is TGTGCCAGCAGTGGATTTCTCGAGCAGTACTTC. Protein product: CASSGFLEQYF.

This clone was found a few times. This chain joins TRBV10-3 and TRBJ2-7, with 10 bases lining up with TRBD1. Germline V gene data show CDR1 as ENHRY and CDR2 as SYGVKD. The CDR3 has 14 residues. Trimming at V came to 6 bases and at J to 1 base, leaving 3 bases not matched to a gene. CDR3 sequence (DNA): TGTGCCATCAGGGACAGGGGGGGATCCTACGAGCAGTACTTC. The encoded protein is CAIRDRGGSYEQYF.

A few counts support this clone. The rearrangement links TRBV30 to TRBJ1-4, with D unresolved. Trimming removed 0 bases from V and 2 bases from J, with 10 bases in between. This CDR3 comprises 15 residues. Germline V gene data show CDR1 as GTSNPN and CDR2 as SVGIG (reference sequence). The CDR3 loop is CAWSVHETTNEKLFF. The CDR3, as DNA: TGTGCCTGGAGTGTACATGAGACTACTAATGAAAAACTGTTTTTT.

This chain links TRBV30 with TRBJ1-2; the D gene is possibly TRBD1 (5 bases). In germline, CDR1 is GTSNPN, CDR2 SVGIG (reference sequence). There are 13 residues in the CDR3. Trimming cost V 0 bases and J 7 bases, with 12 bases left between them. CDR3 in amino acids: CAWSVARDLGYTF. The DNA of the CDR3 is TGTGCCTGGAGTGTGGCCAGGGACCTTGGCTACACCTTC.

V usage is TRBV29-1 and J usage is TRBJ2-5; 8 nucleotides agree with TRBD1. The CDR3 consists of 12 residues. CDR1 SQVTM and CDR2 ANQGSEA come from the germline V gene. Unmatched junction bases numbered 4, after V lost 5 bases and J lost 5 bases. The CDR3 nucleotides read TGCAGCGTTACAGGGGGATGGGAGACCCAGTACTTC. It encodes CSVTGGWETQYF.

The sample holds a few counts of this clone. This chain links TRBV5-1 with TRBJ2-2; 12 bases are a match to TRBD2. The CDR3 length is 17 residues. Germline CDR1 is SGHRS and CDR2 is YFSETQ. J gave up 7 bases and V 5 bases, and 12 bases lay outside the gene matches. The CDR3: CASSSSSLAGGNGELFF. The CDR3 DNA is TGCGCCAGCAGTTCGTCCTCCCTAGCGGGGGGGAACGGGGAGCTGTTTTTT.